These 21 T cell receptor beta chains share one sample of origin, sequenced in a study of tissue T cells after allogeneic stem cell transplantation. The sample's time point: mouse harvest day 7 after allogeneic transplant. Tail vein injection delivered 10^7 T-cell-depleted bone marrow cells and 10^6 splenic CD5+ T cells. Only in-frame clones appear in the TCRdb table, and some are missing; sequencing was by immunoSEQ multiplex PCR. The sample holds about 11,000 clones, under 40% seen once. Sequenced: skin. Receptor source: a female BALB/c mouse given C57BL/6 T cells with graft-versus-host disease after an allogeneic hematopoietic cell transplant.

Concerning this clone itself: Genes and germline are mouse. The sequenced fragment ends 1 residue before the CDR3 boundary, so the rest is inferred from the germline J gene. The rearrangement joins TRBV3 to TRBJ2-7, with 7 nucleotides matching TRBD2. This CDR3 contains 14 residues. Germline V gene data show CDR1 as SNHLY and CDR2 as FYNGKV (reference sequence). V shed 5 bases and J 7 bases; nucleotides not matched to a gene: 11. The CDR3 protein is CASSTTGEGREQYF. The DNA read from the CDR3 is TGTGCCAGCAGCACCACTGGGGAGGGCCGGGAACAGTAC.

This clone was found a few times. Gene names follow the mouse nomenclature. The read terminates 1 residue before the CDR3 end, so the remaining end is supplied by the germline J gene. The J gene is TRBJ1-3, the V gene TRBV16; TRBD1 might be the D (6 bases). From germline, CDR1 is SGHSA and CDR2 FRNQAP. Trimming stripped 1 base from V and 1 base from J, with 8 bases between. CDR3 length equals 15 residues. The CDR3 spells CASSLGGTSGNTLYF. The sequenced CDR3 bases are TGTGCAAGCAGCTTAGGAGGGACATCTGGAAATACGCTCTAT.

By share, this clone counts as medium-sized (0.01 to 0.1%). Mouse gene names apply. The read stops 1 residue short of the end of the CDR3; the missing end is completed from the germline J gene. The rearrangement links TRBV26 to TRBJ1-3, with D unresolved. From germline, CDR1 is KGHPV and CDR2 FQNQEV (reference sequence). The CDR3 loop spans 15 amino acids. The germline V and J ends were trimmed by 2 bases and 0 bases, with 8 bases remaining between them. The covered CDR3 bases are TGTGCCAGCAGTCTGCACACCTATTCTGGAAATACGCTCTAT. This codes for CASSLHTYSGNTLY. In full, the CDR3 reads CASSLHTYSGNTLYF.

Comment on this clone: Here the gene names and germline are mouse. The read stops 1 residue short of the end of the CDR3; the missing end is completed from the germline J gene. This chain uses TRBV26 with TRBJ1-1; D remains ambiguous. Germline V gene sequence: CDR1 KGHPV, CDR2 FQNQEV (reference sequence). V was trimmed by 4 bases and J by 6 bases, leaving 9 bases between them. This CDR3 spans 12 amino acids. The sequenced CDR3 bases are TGTGCCAGCAGTCGCGGGAGGGCAGAAGTCTTC. It specifies CASSRGRAEVF. The full CDR3 is CASSRGRAEVFF. Full variable domain (rest looked up from reference TRBV26 and TRBJ1-1): NSKVIQTPRYLVKGQGQKAKMRCIPEKGHPVVFWYQQNKNNEFKFLINFQNQEVLQQIDMTEKRFSAECPSNSPCSLEIQSSEAGDSALYLCASSRGRAEVFFGKGTRLTVV.

This clone is judged medium-sized. The gene symbols are mouse symbols. The read stops 1 residue short of the end of the CDR3; the missing end is completed from the germline J gene. This chain links TRBV12-2 with TRBJ2-7, with TRBD2 matching 11 bases. Losses at the gene ends were 4 bases for V and 3 bases for J; bases not matched to a gene: 7. Per germline, CDR1 SGHLS and CDR2 HYDKME. The CDR3 is 15 residues long. The CDR3 DNA, read in part, is TGTGCCAGCTCCCATCCGGGACTGGGGGTCTATGAACAGTAC. This gives the protein CASSHPGLGVYEQY. The full CDR3 reads CASSHPGLGVYEQYF. Full variable domain (outside the CDR3, taken from reference TRBV12-2 and TRBJ2-7): NSGVVQSPRYIIKGKGERSILKCIPISGHLSVAWYQQTQGQELKFFIQHYDKMERDKGNLPSRFSVQQFDDYHSEMNMSALELEDSAVYFCASSHPGLGVYEQYFGPGTRLTVL.

This clone occurred a few times. Gene names and germline match the mouse. The read ends 1 residue before the CDR3 terminus; that terminus is restored from the germline J gene. The V and J genes are TRBV26 and TRBJ2-2; 7 bases are a match to TRBD2. J was trimmed by 4 bases and V by 2 bases; bases with no gene match: 1. The CDR3 contains 14 residues. Germline loops: CDR1 KGHPV, CDR2 FQNQEV (reference sequence). The part of the CDR3 DNA that was read is TGTGCCAGCAGTCTGGGACTGGCCACCGGGCAGCTCTAC. Translating it yields CASSLGLATGQLY. The CDR3 as a whole reads CASSLGLATGQLYF.

Comments on this clone: The gene names here belong to mouse. Read data end 1 residue before the CDR3 end; the end is taken from the germline J gene. This chain uses TRBV12-2 with TRBJ2-7, with 9 bases identical to TRBD2. Germline V gene sequence: CDR1 SGHLS, CDR2 HYDKME. There are 14 residues in the CDR3. The V gene end was trimmed by 0 bases and the J gene end by 3 bases; junction bases not matched to a gene: 2. The CDR3 bases that were read are TGTGCCAGCTCTCTCTGGGGGGGCTTCTATGAACAGTAC. It specifies CASSLWGGFYEQY. The full CDR3 sequence reads CASSLWGGFYEQYF.

With regard to this clone: Gene names are mouse gene names. The missing CDR3 end, 1 residue past where the read stops, is filled in from the germline J gene. The chain employs TRBV5 and TRBJ1-1; a possible D gene is TRBD1 (5 bases). CDR3 length: 15 amino acids. Germline V gene lookup returns CDR1 LGHNA and CDR2 YNLKQL (reference sequence). Trimming cost V 4 bases and J 0 bases, with 12 bases left between them. CDR3 amino acids: CASSPGRIANTEVFF. The DNA read from the CDR3 is TGTGCCAGCAGCCCGGGACGGATTGCAAACACAGAAGTCTTC.

About this clone: Germline and genes here are mouse. The observed sequence ends 1 residue before the CDR3 terminus, with the missing tail filled in from the germline J gene. The chain is built from TRBV3 and TRBJ2-4; D is possibly TRBD2 (5 bases). Germline V gene sequence: CDR1 SNHLY, CDR2 FYNGKV (reference sequence). This CDR3 spans 13 amino acids. V lost 2 bases to trimming and J lost 3 bases, with 6 bases between them. The DNA read from the CDR3 is TGTGCCAGCAGCTTAAACTGGCAAAACACCTTGTAC. Residues: CASSLNWQNTLY. The CDR3 in its entirety is CASSLNWQNTLYF.

Details on this clone: Mouse gene names apply. Read data end 1 residue before the CDR3 end; the end is taken from the germline J gene. This rearrangement joins TRBV15 to TRBJ2-5, with TRBD2 matching over 9 bases. CDR3 length equals 14 residues. Germline V gene data show CDR1 as SGHND and CDR2 as FRSKSL. V shed 5 bases and J 4 bases; nucleotides not matched to a gene: 4. The chain's CDR3 is CASSPGLGKDTQYF. The covered CDR3 bases are TGTGCCAGCAGTCCAGGACTGGGGAAAGACACCCAGTAC.

Details on this clone: Here the gene names and germline are mouse. Sequencing ends 1 residue short of the CDR3 end; the germline J gene provides the rest. The chain is built from TRBV13-2 and TRBJ2-1; 12 bases agree with TRBD1. The CDR3 has 13 residues. Germline trimming cut 3 bases from V and 10 bases from J; bases unmatched to any gene: 2. Germline V CDR1 and CDR2: NNHNN, SYGAGS (reference sequence). The CDR3 sequence is CASGGDRGLEQFF. The part of the CDR3 DNA that was read is TGTGCCAGCGGTGGGGACAGGGGGCTCGAGCAGTTC.

As for this clone: Gene names are the mouse ones. The read gets to within 1 residue of the CDR3 end, and the germline J gene fills in the rest. The J gene is TRBJ2-7, the V gene TRBV20; TRBD2 matches at 9 bases. J was trimmed by 0 bases and V by 1 base; bases with no gene match: 1. The germline V gene has CDR1 GFQATS and CDR2 STVNSAI. The CDR3 runs to 14 residues. The CDR3 sequence is CGARGGLGSYEQYF. CDR3 bases read: TGTGGTGCTAGGGGGGGACTGGGCTCCTATGAACAGTAC.

This clone has just a few counts. The listed genes are named as in mouse. The read comes to an end 1 residue before the CDR3 does, leaving the germline J gene to fill in the end. The V gene is TRBV26, the J gene TRBJ1-4; D is uncertain. The CDR3 sequence is 14 residues long. Between the trimmed V and J ends, which lost 3 bases and 0 bases, there was a span of 5 bases. CDR1 is KGHPV and CDR2 is FQNQEV in the germline V gene (reference sequence). The CDR3 DNA, read in part, is TGTGCCAGCAGTCTAAGCATTTCCAACGAAAGATTATTT. Its translation: CASSLSISNERLF. The full CDR3 is CASSLSISNERLFF.

In the case of this clone: Genes and germline come from the mouse. Sequencing ends 1 residue short of the CDR3 end; the germline J gene provides the rest. The chain employs TRBV16 and TRBJ2-1, with D perhaps TRBD1 or TRBD2 (5 bases each). This CDR3 is built from 14 residues. The ends were cut back, 5 bases at V and 3 bases at J, with 11 bases in the middle. The germline V gene encodes CDR1 SGHSA and CDR2 FRNQAP. The CDR3 is CASSPRGLYAEQFF. The DNA read from the CDR3 is TGTGCAAGCAGCCCCCGGGGCCTCTATGCTGAGCAGTTC.

As concerns this clone: Gene names are the mouse ones. The read halts 1 residue ahead of the CDR3 end, with the missing end drawn from the germline J gene. J is TRBJ2-2 and V is TRBV5; TRBD2 matches 10 bases. The V gene end was trimmed by 0 bases and the J gene end by 6 bases; junction bases not matched to a gene: 1. CDR3 size: 15 residues. The germline gives CDR1 LGHNA, CDR2 YNLKQL (reference sequence). The CDR3 sequence: CASSQETGGSGQLYF. CDR3 DNA (partial): TGTGCCAGCAGCCAAGAGACTGGGGGGTCCGGGCAGCTCTAC.

This clone is labeled medium-sized. Genes and germline come from the mouse. The CDR3 spells CASSPGTTNERLFF. The covered CDR3 bases are TGTGCCAGCAGTCCCGGGACAACCAACGAAAGATTATTT. V and J are TRBV26 and TRBJ1-4; maybe TRBD1 (6 bases). The CDR3 end is not reached by the read, which stops 1 residue before it; the germline J gene fills it in. The CDR3 is made up of 14 amino acids. V was clipped by 4 bases and J by 3 bases, with 9 bases between them. CDR1 KGHPV and CDR2 FQNQEV come from the germline V gene (reference sequence).

In its sample, this clone is medium-sized. Genes here carry mouse names. The read gets to within 1 residue of the CDR3 end, and the germline J gene fills in the rest. Different DNA sequences within this sample yield the same CDR3. This chain uses TRBV3 with TRBJ1-3; D is possibly TRBD1 (5 bases). V lost 1 base and J lost 3, with 7 bases in between. Germline CDR1 is SNHLY and CDR2 is FYNGKV (reference sequence). The CDR3 sequence is 14 residues long. The CDR3: CASSLEGSGNTLYF. The CDR3 bases that were read are TGTGCCAGCAGCTTAGAGGGGAGTGGAAATACGCTCTAT.

On this clone: The genes and germline here are from mouse. Read data end 1 residue before the CDR3 end; the end is taken from the germline J gene. Other nucleotide sequences in the sample specify the same CDR3. The J gene is TRBJ2-5, the V gene TRBV23; the DNA was not compared with TRBD2, the D call given in the table. Looked up from germline, CDR1 is KGHTA and CDR2 is FQNQQP. The CDR3 runs 14 residues. CDR3 sequence reads: CSSSQSGGQDTQYF. CDR3 DNA, as far as it was read: TGCTCCAGCAGTCAATCGGGGGGGCAAGACACCCAGTAC.

A word on this clone: Germline and genes here are mouse. The CDR3 is cut off 1 residue early in the read; its end comes from the germline J gene. The chain carries TRBV13-1 and TRBJ2-4, with 7 bases fitting TRBD2. CDR3 size: 14 residues. The V gene end was trimmed by 4 bases and the J gene end by 1 base; junction bases not matched to a gene: 3. The germline gives CDR1 NSHNY, CDR2 SYGAGN. The DNA read from the CDR3 is TGTGCCAGCAGTCCCCTGGGGGGTCAAAACACCTTGTAC. As protein: CASSPLGGQNTLY. The entire CDR3 protein is CASSPLGGQNTLYF.

This clone is labeled medium-sized (0.01 to 0.1%). Any gene name here is a mouse gene name. Read data end 1 residue before the CDR3 end; the end is taken from the germline J gene. The chain uses TRBV26 and TRBJ1-3, with unresolved D. V was pared by 4 bases and J by 0 bases, with 4 bases between. CDR1 and CDR2 (germline): KGHPV, FQNQEV (reference sequence). The CDR3 runs 13 residues. The CDR3 DNA, read in part, is TGTGCCAGCAGTCCCGGTTCTGGAAATACGCTCTAT. Translation: CASSPGSGNTLY. The full CDR3 protein reads CASSPGSGNTLYF.

As for this clone: Mouse names are used for the genes. The CDR3 is cut off 1 residue early in the read; its end comes from the germline J gene. V gene TRBV23 combines with J gene TRBJ1-1; no check of the table's D call, TRBD1, against the DNA was made. This CDR3 has 14 amino acids. Germline CDR1 reads KGHTA; CDR2 reads FQNQQP. The CDR3 reads CSSSHGTPNTEVFF. The CDR3 DNA, read in part, is TGCTCCAGCAGTCATGGGACACCAAACACAGAAGTCTTC. The full variable domain, completed using reference TRBV23 and TRBJ1-1, is DAAVTQKPRYLIKMKGQEAEMKCIPEKGHTAVFWYQQKQSKELKFLIYFQNQQPLDQIDMVKERFSAVCPSSSLCSLGIRTCEAEDSALYLCSSSHGTPNTEVFFGKGTRLTVV.